These 16 T cell receptor beta chains share one sample of origin, sequenced in a study of metastatic and nonmetastatic thyroid tumors. Treatment of any kind had been given to no patient before thyroid surgery. From the PCR reads, TCRdb re-called clones with MiXCR. The data contain fewer than 25,000 clones, roughly 16% of them seen just once; the ten biggest clones take up approximately 35%. Sequenced material: blood. All receptors derive from a female donor with papillary thyroid cancer or a benign thyroid nodule (not recorded which). Some clones in this sample may be carry-over from other donors' samples.

This clone was seen repeatedly, ten times or more. This CDR3 is CASREGGLQIDTQYF. CDR3 DNA: TGTGCCAGCAGAGAAGGGGGTCTTCAGATCGATACGCAGTATTTT. This chain uses TRBV14 with TRBJ2-3; possibly TRBD1 for D (6 bases). CDR3 size: 15 residues. The V and J ends lost 6 bases and 6 bases respectively, with 19 bases between them. Germline V gives CDR1 SGHDN, CDR2 FVKESK.

This clone was seen at least ten times. CDR3 nucleotides: TGTGCCAGCAGGCCGGGCAGGGAAGGAAACATTCAGTACTTC. It encodes CASRPGREGNIQYF. The V call is TRBV28, the J call TRBJ2-4, with D possibly being TRBD1 (5 bases). The germline V and J ends were trimmed by 6 bases and 6 bases, with 15 bases remaining between them. This CDR3 has 14 amino acids. Germline-derived CDR1 and CDR2 are MDHEN and SYDVKM. Together with reference TRBV28 and TRBJ2-4, the CDR3 gives the full variable domain: DVKVTQSSRYLVKRTGEKVFLECVQDMDHENMFWYRQDPGLGLRLIYFSYDVKMKEKGDIPEGYSVSREKKERFSLILESASTNQTSMYLCASRPGREGNIQYFGAGTRLSVL.

The rearrangement uses TRBV5-1 and TRBJ2-3, with D possibly being TRBD2 (6 bases). Trimming pared 1 base from V and 2 bases from J, leaving 11 bases between. CDR3 length equals 15 residues. CDR1 and CDR2 (germline): SGHRS, YFSETQ. The CDR3 nucleotides are TGCGCCAGCAGCTTGTCTAGCGTCAACACAGATACGCAGTATTTT. Its protein is CASSLSSVNTDTQYF.

This clone was observed at least ten times. This chain connects TRBV5-4 to TRBJ2-1; 9 positions agree with TRBD2. Trimming cost V 1 base and J 2 bases; bases outside gene matches: 4. This CDR3 region has 16 residues. From germline, CDR1 is SGHNT and CDR2 YYREEE (reference sequence). The CDR3: CASSLLSGSTYNEQFF. CDR3 coding DNA: TGTGCCAGCAGCTTGCTTAGCGGGAGTACCTACAATGAGCAGTTCTTC.

The sample holds many counts of this clone. Relative to the germline gene, one junction end is altered; a read error may explain this. This sequence joins TRBV7-2 and TRBJ2-1; D possibly corresponds to TRBD1 (6 bases). The CDR3 is made up of 16 amino acids. CDR1 and CDR2 (germline): SGHTA, FQGNSA. The CDR3 reads CASSLGLTGPYNEQFF. CDR3 bases: TGTGCCAGCAGTTTAGGGTTGACAGGCCCCTACAATGAGCAGTTCTTC. Full variable domain (outside the CDR3, taken from reference TRBV7-2 and TRBJ2-1): GAGVSQSPSNKVTEKGKDVELRCDPISGHTALYWYRQSLGQGLEFLIYFQGNSAPDKSGLPSDRFSAERTGGSVSTLTIQRTQQEDSAVYLCASSLGLTGPYNEQFFGPGTRLTVL.

This clone was counted at least ten times. With a much larger clone just one base away, this may be a read error. This chain links TRBV20-1 with TRBJ1-2; D might be TRBD1 (5 bases). Deletions cut 0 bases from V and 0 bases from J, with 20 bases between. Germline V gene lookup returns CDR1 DFQATT and CDR2 SNEGSKA (reference sequence). CDR3 size: 18 residues. CDR3 nucleotides: TGCAGTGCTAGAGATCGTATGGGCTCGGGGGTGGCTAACTATGGCTACACCTTC. Its protein is CSARDRMGSGVANYGYTF.

This clone was seen at least ten times. The gene calls are TRBV5-1 and TRBJ2-7; 9 bases are shared with TRBD2. The CDR3 covers 16 residues. V was clipped by 5 bases and J by 5 bases; unmatched bases: 14. CDR1 and CDR2 from the germline V gene are SGHRS and YFSETQ. CDR3 residues: CASSKTSGPYGDEQYF. CDR3 DNA sequence: TGCGCCAGCAGTAAAACTAGCGGGCCGTATGGGGACGAGCAGTACTTC.

This clone was seen many times. The chain joins TRBV5-5 to TRBJ2-7; TRBD2 matches at 8 bases. Germline values: CDR1 SGHKS, CDR2 YYEKEE (reference sequence). This CDR3 has 16 residues. V lost 4 bases and J lost 1; bases outside the gene matches: 10. CDR3 region: CASSAGSSGTSYEQYF. CDR3 in DNA: TGTGCCAGCAGCGCGGGTAGTAGCGGGACGTCCTACGAGCAGTACTTC.

This clone was seen many times. The rearrangement joins TRBV6-2 or TRBV6-3 to TRBJ1-2, with 9 positions matching TRBD1. The length of the CDR3 is 15 residues. V gave up 7 bases and J gave up 2 bases; unmatched junction bases: 8. The germline V gene has CDR1 MNHEY and CDR2 SVGEGT. The CDR3 DNA follows: TGTGCCAGCATGAACCGAGGACAGGGGAACTATGGCTACACCTTC. Translated, it gives CASMNRGQGNYGYTF.

This clone is termed medium-sized. The V gene is TRBV20-1, the J gene TRBJ2-7, with 9 bases fitting TRBD1. With 6 bases clipped from V and 0 bases from J, the junction kept 6 bases outside the gene matches. The CDR3 extends over 14 amino acids. In germline, CDR1 is DFQATT, CDR2 SNEGSKA (reference sequence). The CDR3 DNA reads TGCAGTGCGGGGGACAGGGCGGTCTCCTACGAGCAGTACTTC. This sequence encodes CSAGDRAVSYEQYF.

This clone is labeled as medium-sized. The chain employs TRBV28 and TRBJ1-2; 7 positions agree with TRBD1. Germline V gene data show CDR1 as MDHEN and CDR2 as SYDVKM. V dropped 5 bases and J dropped 4; count of bases not matched to a gene: 7. The CDR3 runs 14 residues. CDR3 coding DNA: TGTGCCAGCAGTCCCCTGGGACAGCTCTATGGCTACACCTTC. Translation: CASSPLGQLYGYTF.

In this sample, this clone turned up many times. V is TRBV27 and J is TRBJ1-1; D may be TRBD1 (6 bases). This CDR3 is built from 16 residues. Germline V gene data show CDR1 as MNHEY and CDR2 as SMNVEV (reference sequence). V was pared by 2 bases and J by 3 bases, with 16 bases between. Here the CDR3 reads CASSLTFWGPDTEAFF. The CDR3 nucleotides are TGTGCCAGCAGTTTAACGTTTTGGGGGCCCGACACTGAAGCTTTCTTT.

This clone was seen ten or more times. V usage is TRBV6-1 and J usage is TRBJ2-3; TRBD2 agrees at 10 bases. The V segment lost 6 bases and the J segment 2 bases; nucleotides outside the gene matches: 5. Germline CDR1 is MNHNS and CDR2 is SASEGT. The CDR3 totals 15 residues. The CDR3 nucleotides are TGTGCCAGCAGCTCCGGGACTAGCGTCACAGATACGCAGTATTTT. This encodes CASSSGTSVTDTQYF.

This clone was seen at least ten times. The chain links TRBV7-8 to TRBJ2-1, with a possible D match to TRBD2 (7 bases). The CDR3 is made up of 14 amino acids. Germline-derived CDR1 and CDR2 are SGHVS and FQNEAQ. V was pared by 3 bases and J by 6 bases, with 12 bases between. The CDR3 spells CASSFGGPPNEQFF. CDR3 DNA: TGTGCCAGCAGCTTCGGGGGGCCCCCCAATGAGCAGTTCTTC.

By proportion, this clone is large. The chain uses TRBV4-3 and TRBJ2-7; weak D call: TRBD2 (5 bases). This CDR3 comprises 14 residues. CDR1 LGHNA and CDR2 YSLEER come from the germline V gene. V was trimmed by 3 bases and J by 0 bases, leaving 9 bases between them. The CDR3 spells CASSQWESSYEQYF. The CDR3 nucleotides read TGCGCCAGCAGCCAGTGGGAGAGCTCCTACGAGCAGTACTTC.

This clone was detected many times. The chain has TRBV10-3 and TRBJ2-3; D is possibly TRBD2 (5 bases). Trimming shortened V by 3 bases and J by 3 bases, and 13 bases separated the two germline ends. The CDR3 covers 15 residues. Germline CDR1 ENHRY, CDR2 SYGVKD. In DNA form, the CDR3 reads TGTGCCATCAGTGATGAGGGCGGACTGACAGATACGCAGTATTTT. Amino acid sequence: CAISDEGGLTDTQYF.